Listed below are T cell receptor beta chains from one sample, sequenced in a study of cytomegalovirus exposure and HLA in healthy donors. The assay was immunoSEQ multiplex PCR, and TCRdb's table has in-frame clones only and misses some. The sample lists about 61,000 clones, approximately 88% occurring once. The sample taken for sequencing was PBMCs. The receptors here all came from a man aged 25-45 years in good health and CMV-seropositive. Both conserved end residues are part of each CDR3. A D gene is named only where the DNA matches it firmly. Where a row states a size, it is once, few, many or the class of an expanded clone; other rows omit it.

v_call: TRBV25-1
j_call: TRBJ2-7
clone_size: .
d_call: TRBD2
cdr3_nt: TGTGCCAGCAGTGAACTAGCGGGAGGTTACGAGCAGTACTTC
cdr3_aa: CASSELAGGYEQYF

v_call: TRBV5-1
j_call: TRBJ2-5
clone_size: .
d_call: .
cdr3_nt: TGCGCCAGCAGCTTGCTAGCTAGACAAGAGACCCAGTACTTC
cdr3_aa: CASSLLARQETQYF

v_call: TRBV5-1
j_call: TRBJ2-2
clone_size: .
d_call: .
cdr3_nt: TGCGCCAGCAGCTTGCTAGGGGAAATGGCCGGGGAGCTGTTTTTT
cdr3_aa: CASSLLGEMAGELFF

v_call: TRBV9
j_call: TRBJ1-1
clone_size: .
d_call: .
cdr3_nt: TGTGCCAGCAGCGTAGAGGCGGCAGCGCCTGAAGCTTTCTTT
cdr3_aa: CASSVEAAAPEAFF

v_call: TRBV7-8
j_call: TRBJ2-7
clone_size: .
d_call: TRBD2
cdr3_nt: TGTGCCAGCAGCTTAGCGTTCGGACTAGAAGGTGGTGAGCAGTACTTC
cdr3_aa: CASSLAFGLEGGEQYF

v_call: TRBV5-1
j_call: TRBJ2-3
clone_size: .
d_call: .
cdr3_nt: TGCGCCAGCAGTCCTGGGCACACTAGCACAGATACGCAGTATTTT
cdr3_aa: CASSPGHTSTDTQYF

v_call: TRBV7-2
j_call: TRBJ1-1
clone_size: .
d_call: TRBD1
cdr3_nt: TGTGCCAGCAGCTTCTCCCGCGGACAGGGTAAGGCTTTCTTT
cdr3_aa: CASSFSRGQGKAFF

v_call: TRBV6-1
j_call: TRBJ2-7
clone_size: .
d_call: .
cdr3_nt: TGTGCCAGCAGTGAAAACCCAGACTCCGTGCACGAGCAGTACTTC
cdr3_aa: CASSENPDSVHEQYF

v_call: TRBV12-5
j_call: TRBJ2-4
clone_size: .
d_call: TRBD1
cdr3_nt: TGTGCTAGTGGACGCGGACAGGGGGCTTCCAAAAACATTCAGTACTTC
cdr3_aa: CASGRGQGASKNIQYF

v_call: TRBV21-1
j_call: TRBJ2-5
clone_size: .
d_call: .
cdr3_nt: TGTGCCAGCACGGGACTAGCGGGACCGGAGACCCAGTACTTC
cdr3_aa: CASTGLAGPETQYF

v_call: TRBV6-6
j_call: TRBJ2-7
clone_size: .
d_call: TRBD2
cdr3_nt: TGTGCCAACACCCCAGGGACTAGCTCATACGAGCAGTACTTC
cdr3_aa: CANTPGTSSYEQYF

v_call: TRBV28
j_call: TRBJ1-1
clone_size: few
d_call: .
cdr3_nt: TGTGCCAGCAGTTCCCAGACAGTCTTCTTCAACACTGAAGCTTTCTTT
cdr3_aa: CASSSQTVFFNTEAFF

v_call: TRBV7-9
j_call: TRBJ2-1
clone_size: .
d_call: .
cdr3_nt: TGTGCCAGCAGCTTCCAACGGACTCGCAATGAGCAGTTCTTC
cdr3_aa: CASSFQRTRNEQFF

v_call: TRBV7-3
j_call: TRBJ2-3
clone_size: once
d_call: TRBD2
cdr3_nt: TGTTCCAGCAGCTTAGAGTCGACTAGCGGGAGCTCAGATACGCAGTATTTT
cdr3_aa: CSSSLESTSGSSDTQYF

v_call: TRBV11-3
j_call: TRBJ2-1
clone_size: .
d_call: TRBD2
cdr3_nt: TGTGCCAGCAGCCCCGGGACTATCCATGAGCAGTTCTTC
cdr3_aa: CASSPGTIHEQFF

v_call: TRBV11-2
j_call: TRBJ1-2
clone_size: .
d_call: TRBD1
cdr3_nt: TGTGCCAGCAGCCTGACAGGGGGCAGAGCAAACTATGGCTACACCTTC
cdr3_aa: CASSLTGGRANYGYTF

v_call: TRBV5-1
j_call: TRBJ2-6
clone_size: .
d_call: TRBD1
cdr3_nt: TGCGCCAGCAGCTTGGACGGACAGGGGTTGACTGGGGCCAACGTCCTGACTTTC
cdr3_aa: CASSLDGQGLTGANVLTF

v_call: TRBV11-3
j_call: TRBJ2-6
clone_size: .
d_call: .
cdr3_nt: TGTGCCAGCAGCTTAAGGGGCTCTGGGGCCAACGTCCTGACTTTC
cdr3_aa: CASSLRGSGANVLTF

v_call: TRBV7-3
j_call: TRBJ2-3
clone_size: once
d_call: TRBD2
cdr3_nt: TGTGCCAGCAGCTCGGGACTAGCCCGGGAGCCGGGTACGCAGTATTTT
cdr3_aa: CASSSGLAREPGTQYF

v_call: TRBV19
j_call: TRBJ1-4
clone_size: few
d_call: TRBD1
cdr3_nt: TGTGCCAGTAGTATTAACCCCCTTAGGGGGCGAGGTGAAAAACTGTTTTTT
cdr3_aa: CASSINPLRGRGEKLFF

v_call: TRBV11-2
j_call: TRBJ2-1
clone_size: .
d_call: TRBD2
cdr3_nt: TGTGCCAGCAGCTTTACTAGCGATGAGCAGTTCTTC
cdr3_aa: CASSFTSDEQFF

v_call: TRBV28
j_call: TRBJ2-3
clone_size: .
d_call: .
cdr3_nt: TGTGCCAGCAGCCTTACTACAGGCTCTTTAGGGGATACGCAGTATTTT
cdr3_aa: CASSLTTGSLGDTQYF

v_call: TRBV7-8
j_call: TRBJ2-3
clone_size: .
d_call: TRBD2
cdr3_nt: TGTGCCAGCAGCCTGTACTATTTTAGCGGGAGGCATCAGGGCACAGATACGCAGTATTTT
cdr3_aa: CASSLYYFSGRHQGTDTQYF

v_call: TRBV14
j_call: TRBJ2-1
clone_size: .
d_call: TRBD2
cdr3_nt: TGTGCCAGCAGCCAAGTCCTGCTAGCGGGAGAGGGAAATGAGCAGTTCTTC
cdr3_aa: CASSQVLLAGEGNEQFF

v_call: TRBV6-5
j_call: TRBJ2-1
clone_size: .
d_call: TRBD2
cdr3_nt: TGTGCCAGCAGTTCTAGCGGGAGGGGCCCTGAGCAGTTCTTC
cdr3_aa: CASSSSGRGPEQFF

v_call: TRBV6-6
j_call: TRBJ2-2
clone_size: few
d_call: TRBD2
cdr3_nt: TGTGCCAGCAGGATAGCGGGAGGGACCGGGGAGCTGTTTTTT
cdr3_aa: CASRIAGGTGELFF

v_call: TRBV5-4
j_call: TRBJ2-7
clone_size: .
d_call: .
cdr3_nt: TGTGCCAGCAGCTTGCAGGACAGTACCTACGAGCAGTACTTC
cdr3_aa: CASSLQDSTYEQYF

v_call: TRBV5-1
j_call: TRBJ2-1
clone_size: .
d_call: .
cdr3_nt: TGCGCCAGCAGCTTAGGGGCTTACAATGAGCAGTTCTTC
cdr3_aa: CASSLGAYNEQFF

v_call: TRBV6-1
j_call: TRBJ1-4
clone_size: once
d_call: .
cdr3_nt: TGTGCCAGCAGTGACAGGGGTCGGTTTGAAAAACTGTTTTTT
cdr3_aa: CASSDRGRFEKLFF

v_call: TRBV4-3
j_call: TRBJ2-7
clone_size: .
d_call: TRBD1
cdr3_nt: TGCGCCAGCAGCCAAGATAGGGGACAGGGGTTTTACGAGCAGTACTTC
cdr3_aa: CASSQDRGQGFYEQYF

v_call: TRBV6-5
j_call: TRBJ1-2
clone_size: .
d_call: TRBD1
cdr3_nt: TGTGCCAGCAGTTACCTAAGACAGGGGGGGAACTATGGCTACACCTTC
cdr3_aa: CASSYLRQGGNYGYTF

v_call: TRBV21-1
j_call: TRBJ2-5
clone_size: .
d_call: .
cdr3_nt: TGTGCCAGCAGCAAAGCGGGCCGAGAAAACCAAGAGACCCAGTACTTC
cdr3_aa: CASSKAGRENQETQYF

v_call: TRBV4-3
j_call: TRBJ2-7
clone_size: .
d_call: .
cdr3_nt: TGCGCCAGCAGCCAAGATCCGGACAGCTACGAGCAGTACTTC
cdr3_aa: CASSQDPDSYEQYF

v_call: TRBV6-5
j_call: TRBJ1-1
clone_size: .
d_call: .
cdr3_nt: TGTGCCAGCAGTTACGAGGGCGCCGGGAACACTGAAGCTTTCTTT
cdr3_aa: CASSYEGAGNTEAFF

v_call: TRBV2
j_call: TRBJ2-7
clone_size: .
d_call: TRBD1
cdr3_nt: TGTGCCAGCAGTGACCGGGACAGGGATTACGAGCAGTACTTC
cdr3_aa: CASSDRDRDYEQYF

v_call: TRBV5-1
j_call: TRBJ2-3
clone_size: .
d_call: TRBD1
cdr3_nt: TGCGCCAGCAGCCCCGACAGGGGCTACACAGATACGCAGTATTTT
cdr3_aa: CASSPDRGYTDTQYF

v_call: TRBV5-1
j_call: TRBJ2-7
clone_size: .
d_call: .
cdr3_nt: TGCGCCAGCAGTTATCTAGGGCAATGGGAGGACGAGCAGTACTTC
cdr3_aa: CASSYLGQWEDEQYF